What follows is one T cell receptor beta chain and its context. In the absence of a count, this clonotype is rated medium-sized (0.01 to 0.1%) from its frequency. What this receptor recognizes is not known. Sequencing was carried out with an Illumina HiSeq 2000. TCR beta cDNA libraries were made by 5'RACE template switching that added a universal primer site and unique molecular identifiers. cDNA synthesis was primed from the TCR beta constant segment and was followed by two successive PCR amplification steps. In the source study's methods: MIGEC handled demultiplexing of the reads and grouping by UMI, while MiTCR was used to assemble and quantify clonotypes. Only TCR cDNA sequences supported by at least two reads were kept to exclude erroneous sequences. The tcR package was used for downstream repertoire analysis, and clonotypes were matched between fractions using CDR3 nucleotide sequence together with V segment. Antigen specificity was annotated against VDJdb with VDJmatch, allowing one amino acid substitution in CDR3. TCRdb reprocessed the sequencing reads and holds a single record per CDR3 protein sequence, with no DNA. The V and J calls follow TCRdb's processing rather than the paper's. The table for this sample lists some 8,000 distinct CDR3 sequences. The ten most abundant clones make up 10% of the sample.

This sample stems from a study of T cells expressing NK-cell markers (dated by TCRdb to the early 2020s). In the study overall: Three sorted T-cell subsets (CD3+CD56+NKG2C+, CD3+CD56+NKG2C- and CD3+CD56-NKG2C+) from 8 or 9 donors had their TCR beta-chain repertoires profiled. Of the eight sequenced donors, seven were found to be HCMV-seropositive and one was found to be HCMV-seronegative. The study sequenced eight donors, all healthy volunteers chosen at random: three men and five women. Illumina HiSeq 2000/2500, MiSeq or NextSeq was used to sequence libraries as 2 x 150 bp reads.

Summary of the overall study and its limitations: For roughly six donors, the dominant CD3+CD56+NKG2C+ clonotypes were among the top 10 CD8+ clonotypes and accounted for 1.0-7.0% of CD8+ T cells. It remained unclear whether the expanded NKG2C-expressing T cell clones were specific for HCMV antigens. Those dominant clonotypes were again the most abundant among CD3+CD56-NKG2C+ cells in several donors, at 28.3-60.1%.

Taken from cysteine to phenylalanine, the CDR3 has 15 residues. No DNA sequence was recorded. CDR1 and CDR2, per the germline V gene (reference sequence), are DFQATT and SNEGSKA. A commercial ELISA kit detecting HCMV-specific IgG in serum was used to determine HCMV serostatus. Ficoll density gradient centrifugation was used to isolate peripheral blood mononuclear cells from blood. This TCR was recovered from a man between 18 and 29 years old in good health. Donor details come from another sample of the same person, matched by shared clones. This sequence uses TRBV20-1 and TRBJ1-2. Sequencing used blood T cells: a sorted CD56 or NKG2C T cell subset, CD4+ or CD8+ T cells, or bulk PBMC T cells (not recorded which). The CDR3 loop reads CSARDRVGANYGYTF.